The entry below gives a single T cell receptor (beta chain) sequence along with its context. Antigen: not known. A second PCR, run for 7 to 11 cycles, used a sample-barcoded 5' primer plus a J-beta primer mix. One entry per CDR3 protein results from TCRdb running MiXCR on the 5' RACE reads. The repertoire has 800,000 to 1,300,000 distinct CDR3 sequences, almost 25% of them found once; the top ten carry approximately 0.75%. J lost 0 bases, V lost 5 bases, and 13 bases had no gene match. The germline V gene has CDR1 DFQATT and CDR2 SNEGSKA (reference sequence). The CDR3 has 18 amino acids. This record belongs to a study of blood T cells in healthy people across ages. Study observations and caveats: When set beside aged donors, long-lived donors presented more naive CD4+ cells and higher diversity.

These records were also assigned to another study, of T cells of mothers and their children.

Input material: blood. The sequence was obtained from a girl under 10 years old in good health. The chain is built from TRBV20-1 and TRBJ2-1, with 10 bases aligning to TRBD2. DNA of the CDR3: TGCAGTGCTGGAGCCGGGACTAGCGCATCTAACTCCTACAATGAGCAGTTCTTC. Protein product: CSAGAGTSASNSYNEQFF.